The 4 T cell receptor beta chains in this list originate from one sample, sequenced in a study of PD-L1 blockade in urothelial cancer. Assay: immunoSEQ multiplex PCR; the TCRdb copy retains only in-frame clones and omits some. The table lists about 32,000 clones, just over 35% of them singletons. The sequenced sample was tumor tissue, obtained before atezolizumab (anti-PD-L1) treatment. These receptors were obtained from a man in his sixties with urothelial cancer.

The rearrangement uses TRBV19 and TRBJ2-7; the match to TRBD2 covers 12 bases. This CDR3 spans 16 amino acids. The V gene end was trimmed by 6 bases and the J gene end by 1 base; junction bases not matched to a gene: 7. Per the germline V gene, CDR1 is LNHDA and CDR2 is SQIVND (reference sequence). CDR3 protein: CASSDSGTSGSYEQYF. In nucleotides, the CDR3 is TGTGCCAGTAGCGATAGTGGGACTAGCGGGTCCTACGAGCAGTACTTC. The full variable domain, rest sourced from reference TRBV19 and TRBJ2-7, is DGGITQSPKYLFRKEGQNVTLSCEQNLNHDAMYWYRQDPGQGLRLIYYSQIVNDFQKGDIAEGYSVSREKKESFPLTVTSAQKNPTAFYLCASSDSGTSGSYEQYFGPGTRLTVT.

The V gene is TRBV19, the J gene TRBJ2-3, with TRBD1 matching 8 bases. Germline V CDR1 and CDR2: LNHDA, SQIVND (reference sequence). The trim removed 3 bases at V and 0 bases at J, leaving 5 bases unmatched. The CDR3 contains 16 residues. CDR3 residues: CASSIGQGASTDTQYF. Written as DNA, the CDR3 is TGTGCCAGTAGTATCGGACAGGGCGCCAGCACAGATACGCAGTATTTT.

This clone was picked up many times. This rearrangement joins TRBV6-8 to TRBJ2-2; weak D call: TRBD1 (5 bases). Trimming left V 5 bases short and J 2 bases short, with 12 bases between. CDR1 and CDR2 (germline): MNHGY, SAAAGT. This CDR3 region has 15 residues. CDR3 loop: CASSVQTANTGELFF. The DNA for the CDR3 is TGTGCCAGCAGTGTCCAGACAGCTAACACCGGGGAGCTGTTTTTT.

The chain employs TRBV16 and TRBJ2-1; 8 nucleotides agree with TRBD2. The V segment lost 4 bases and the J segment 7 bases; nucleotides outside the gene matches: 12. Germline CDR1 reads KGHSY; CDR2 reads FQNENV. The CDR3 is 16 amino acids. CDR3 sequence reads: CASSPHGGASRNEQFF. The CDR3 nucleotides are TGTGCCAGCAGCCCTCACGGGGGGGCATCTAGGAATGAGCAGTTCTTC. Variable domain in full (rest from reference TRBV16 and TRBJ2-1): GEEVAQTPKHLVRGEGQKAKLYCAPIKGHSYVFWYQQVLKNEFKFLISFQNENVFDETGMPKERFSAKCLPNSPCSLEIQATKLEDSAVYFCASSPHGGASRNEQFFGPGTRLTVL.